This TCR beta chain derives from a study of regulatory and conventional T cells in RAG deficiency. Study-level results: Omenn patients showed >90% Treg-Tconv overlap and shorter CDR3 lengths. Other subsets showed approximately 10-fold reductions, but Treg unique TCR beta sequences fell roughly 100-fold in these patients.

Germline V gene lookup returns CDR1 MNHNS and CDR2 SASEGT. This CDR3 is built from 13 residues. V was clipped by 3 bases and J by 14 bases; unmatched bases: 10. Assay: immunoSEQ multiplex PCR; the TCRdb copy retains only in-frame clones and omits some. The table includes about 30,000 clones, 90% to 97% detected once. A note on this clone: Its antigen is as yet unknown.

Blood CD4+ CD25-low CD127-high conventional T cells supplied the genomic DNA template. These data were also reused for a study on regulatory T cells. That work contributes: The primer mix had 52 TRBV and 13 TRBJ primers. Regulatory T cells showed the strongest V-J pair restriction and V/J gene skewing among patient repertoires.

Material: CD25- CD4+ T cells sorted from blood. The TCR sequence derives from a human donor in good health. The chain has TRBV6-1 and TRBJ1-2, with 9 bases aligning to TRBD1. In DNA, the CDR3 is TGTGCCAGCAGTGAGGACCTTAGGGGACAGGGAACCTTC. This gives the protein CASSEDLRGQGTF.